This TCR beta chain appears in the sequencing data of a study of identifying expanded T cells in peripheral blood. Sequencing used immunoSEQ multiplex PCR; TCRdb keeps in-frame clones, though not all of them. The sample holds 100,000 to 150,000 clones, 75% to 90% seen once. The germline V gene has CDR1 LGHNA and CDR2 YSLEER. CDR3 size: 15 residues. Between the trimmed V and J ends, which lost 0 bases and 3 bases, there was a span of 9 bases. The chain uses TRBV4-3 and TRBJ1-5; D unresolved. Sequencing was done on a sample of blood. The TCR originated in a person between 18 and 75 years old in good health. In DNA form, the CDR3 reads TGCGCCAGCAGCCAAGAGTCCGGGGTCAATCAGCCCCAGCATTTT. This encodes CASSQESGVNQPQHF.